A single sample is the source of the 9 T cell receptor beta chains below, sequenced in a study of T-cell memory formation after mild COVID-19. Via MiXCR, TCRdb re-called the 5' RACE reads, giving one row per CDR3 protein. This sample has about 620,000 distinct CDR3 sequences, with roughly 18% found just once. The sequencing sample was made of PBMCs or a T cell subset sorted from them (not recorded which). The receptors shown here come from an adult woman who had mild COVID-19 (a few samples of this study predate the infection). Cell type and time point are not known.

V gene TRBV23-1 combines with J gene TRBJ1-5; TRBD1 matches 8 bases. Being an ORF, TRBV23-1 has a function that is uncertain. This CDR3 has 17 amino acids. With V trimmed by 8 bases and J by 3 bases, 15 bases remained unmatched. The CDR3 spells CASRPGSQGAINQPQHF. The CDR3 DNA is TGCGCCAGCCGCCCAGGTTCGCAGGGGGCCATCAATCAGCCCCAGCATTTT.

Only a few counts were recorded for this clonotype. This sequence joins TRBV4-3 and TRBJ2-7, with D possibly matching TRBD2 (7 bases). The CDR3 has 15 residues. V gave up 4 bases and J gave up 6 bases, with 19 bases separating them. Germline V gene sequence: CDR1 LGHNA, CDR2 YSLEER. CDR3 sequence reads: CASSRRLLGGAEQYF. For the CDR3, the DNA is TGCGCCAGCAGCCGAAGACTACTAGGGGGGGCCGAGCAGTACTTC.

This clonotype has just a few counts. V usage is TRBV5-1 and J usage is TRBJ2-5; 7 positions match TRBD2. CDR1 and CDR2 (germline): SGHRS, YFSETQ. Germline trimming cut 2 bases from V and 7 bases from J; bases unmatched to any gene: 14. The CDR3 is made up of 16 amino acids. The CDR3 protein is CASSLSLAERSRTQYF. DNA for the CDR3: TGCGCCAGCAGCTTATCTCTAGCGGAACGTTCGAGGACCCAGTACTTC. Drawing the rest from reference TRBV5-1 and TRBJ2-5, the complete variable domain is KAGVTQTPRYLIKTRGQQVTLSCSPISGHRSVSWYQQTPGQGLQFLFEYFSETQRNKGNFPGRFSGRQFSNSRSEMNVSTLELGDSALYLCASSLSLAERSRTQYFGPGTRLLVL.

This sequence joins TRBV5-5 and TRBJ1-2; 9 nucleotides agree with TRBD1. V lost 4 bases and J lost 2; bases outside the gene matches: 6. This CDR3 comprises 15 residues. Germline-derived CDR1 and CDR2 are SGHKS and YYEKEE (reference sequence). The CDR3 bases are TGTGCCAGCAGCACCGCCGGGACAGGGAACTATGGCTACACCTTC. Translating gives CASSTAGTGNYGYTF. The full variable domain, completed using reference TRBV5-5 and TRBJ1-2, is DAGVTQSPTHLIKTRGQQVTLRCSPISGHKSVSWYQQVLGQGPQFIFQYYEKEERGRGNFPDRFSARQFPNYSSELNVNALLLGDSALYLCASSTAGTGNYGYTFGSGTRLTVV.

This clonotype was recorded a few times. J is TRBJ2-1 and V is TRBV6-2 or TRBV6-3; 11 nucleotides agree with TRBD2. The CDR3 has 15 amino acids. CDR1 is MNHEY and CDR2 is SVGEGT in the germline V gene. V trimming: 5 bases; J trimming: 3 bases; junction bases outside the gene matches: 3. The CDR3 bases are TGTGCCAGCAGTCGACTAGCGGGGTTCTACAATGAGCAGTTCTTC. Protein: CASSRLAGFYNEQFF.

The CDR3 is CASSSGLAGGFGSYNEQFF. CDR3 DNA: TGTGCCAGCAGTTCGGGACTAGCGGGAGGGTTCGGGTCCTACAATGAGCAGTTCTTC. This chain uses TRBV12-3 or TRBV12-4 with TRBJ2-1; TRBD2 matches at 16 bases. The CDR3 consists of 19 residues. V lost 4 bases, J lost 1 base, and 7 bases stayed unmatched.

The CDR3 DNA reads TGTGCCACCAGTGACCCTCTAGCGGGGCAAAACAATGAGCAGTTCTTC. It translates to CATSDPLAGQNNEQFF. V usage is TRBV24-1 and J usage is TRBJ2-1, with TRBD2 matching 9 bases. The germline V gene encodes CDR1 KGHDR and CDR2 SFDVKD. This CDR3 region has 16 residues. The junction had 8 bases not matched to a gene; V was cut back by 4 bases and J by 5 bases.

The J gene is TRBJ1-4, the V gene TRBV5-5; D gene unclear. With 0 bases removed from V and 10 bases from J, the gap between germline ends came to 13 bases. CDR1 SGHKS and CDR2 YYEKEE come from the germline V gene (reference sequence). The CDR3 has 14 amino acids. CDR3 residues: CASSLDLGSGKLFF. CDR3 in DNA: TGTGCCAGCAGCTTGGACCTTGGATCCGGAAAACTGTTTTTT.

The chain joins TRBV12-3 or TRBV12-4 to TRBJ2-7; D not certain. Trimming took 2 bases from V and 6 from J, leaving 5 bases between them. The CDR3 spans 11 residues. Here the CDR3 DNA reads TGTGCCAGCAGTTTAAACCGCGAGCAGTACTTC. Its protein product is CASSLNREQYF.